The rows below give T cell receptor beta chains drawn from one sample of a study of T cell responses to AZD1222 COVID-19 vaccine. Clones were sequenced by immunoSEQ multiplex PCR, and TCRdb holds only the in-frame ones, with some missing. The sample consists of about 140,000 clones, roughly 92% of them appearing once. The sample was peripheral blood, taken on day 0 of AZD1222 vaccination. The origin of the receptors is an adult in good health. The CDR3 runs from the conserved cysteine through the conserved F or W. A D gene is named only where the DNA matches it firmly. Clone sizes are given selectively: once, few, many, or a class where the clone is expanded.

v_gene,abundance,j_gene,d_gene,CDR3aa,CDR3nt
TRBV30,NA,TRBJ1-2,NA,CAWSEDPPSRKDGYTF,TGTGCCTGGAGTGAGGACCCCCCCTCAAGGAAAGATGGCTACACCTTC
TRBV5-6,once,TRBJ2-7,NA,CASSLAYKVDEQYF,TGTGCCAGCAGCTTGGCCTACAAGGTCGACGAGCAGTACTTC
TRBV14,once,TRBJ2-2,TRBD2,CASSWGLAGTTGELFF,TGTGCCAGCAGTTGGGGACTAGCGGGAACCACCGGGGAGCTGTTTTTT
TRBV7-2,NA,TRBJ2-1,TRBD1,CASSRGTGGYNEQFF,TGTGCCAGCAGCCGCGGGACAGGGGGCTACAATGAGCAGTTCTTC
TRBV5-1,NA,TRBJ2-7,TRBD1,CASSRDRADDEQYF,TGCGCCAGCAGCAGGGACAGGGCAGACGACGAGCAGTACTTC
TRBV6-5,few,TRBJ1-2,TRBD1,CASSPDRGFGYTF,TGTGCCAGCAGTCCGGACAGGGGTTTTGGCTACACCTTC
TRBV2,NA,TRBJ2-3,NA,CASQSRGFTDTQYF,TGTGCCAGCCAAAGCCGGGGTTTCACAGATACGCAGTATTTT
TRBV28,NA,TRBJ1-2,NA,CASHRGTGRRPYGYTF,TGTGCCAGTCACCGCGGGACCGGACGCCGGCCGTATGGCTACACCTTC
TRBV5-6,NA,TRBJ2-6,NA,CASSPWYRGQRSGANVLTF,TGTGCCAGCAGCCCCTGGTACCGGGGGCAACGGTCTGGGGCCAACGTCCTGACTTTC
TRBV2,NA,TRBJ2-2,NA,CASSGGRGRGTGELFF,TGTGCCAGCAGTGGAGGGCGCGGCCGGGGAACCGGGGAGCTGTTTTTT
TRBV2,NA,TRBJ2-1,TRBD2,CASSETPLADSYNEQFF,TGTGCCAGCAGCGAAACCCCTCTAGCGGATTCCTACAATGAGCAGTTCTTC
TRBV18,NA,TRBJ1-6,NA,CASSPPDRPASPLHF,TGTGCCAGCTCACCACCCGACAGACCAGCTTCACCCCTCCACTTT
TRBV18,NA,TRBJ1-2,TRBD1,CASSPFGTGDGYTF,TGTGCCAGCTCACCTTTTGGGACAGGGGATGGCTACACCTTC
TRBV5-1,NA,TRBJ2-2,TRBD2,CASSSKTSGANTGELFF,TGCGCCAGCAGCTCGAAAACTAGCGGCGCGAACACCGGGGAGCTGTTTTTT
TRBV5-1,NA,TRBJ2-7,NA,CASSLEGDEQYF,TGCGCCAGCAGCTTGGAGGGGGACGAGCAGTACTTC
TRBV2,NA,TRBJ2-7,TRBD1,CASSFYLDRGQGEQYF,TGTGCCAGCAGTTTTTATTTGGACAGGGGGCAAGGCGAGCAGTACTTC
TRBV5-5,NA,TRBJ1-1,NA,CASSRRGLNTEAFF,TGTGCCAGCAGCCGCCGGGGACTGAACACTGAAGCTTTCTTT
TRBV9,once,TRBJ1-3,NA,CASSEGVYSGNTIYF,TGTGCCAGCAGCGAAGGGGTTTACTCTGGAAACACCATATATTTT
TRBV15,NA,TRBJ1-1,NA,CATSEWTNTEAFF,TGTGCCACCAGCGAGTGGACGAACACTGAAGCTTTCTTT
TRBV5-1,NA,TRBJ2-5,NA,CASSPGQTLKETQYF,TGCGCCAGCAGCCCAGGACAGACTTTAAAAGAGACCCAGTACTTC
TRBV11-2,NA,TRBJ1-2,NA,CASSLGTTYGYTF,TGTGCCAGCAGCTTAGGGACAACCTATGGCTACACCTTC
TRBV5-1,NA,TRBJ1-1,NA,CASSLGADTEAFF,TGCGCCAGCAGCTTGGGGGCAGATACTGAAGCTTTCTTT
TRBV5-1,NA,TRBJ2-7,TRBD1,CASSPGQVGSYEQYF,TGCGCCAGCAGCCCGGGACAGGTCGGCTCCTACGAGCAGTACTTC
TRBV30,NA,TRBJ1-2,NA,CAWSAAGYLGYTF,TGTGCCTGGAGCGCCGCTGGGTACTTGGGCTACACCTTC
TRBV5-6,NA,TRBJ2-7,NA,CASSFRESYEQYF,TGTGCCAGCAGCTTTCGGGAGTCCTACGAGCAGTACTTC
TRBV7-3,once,TRBJ2-5,NA,CASSLRRQRGTEKETQYF,TGTGCCAGCAGTCTAAGGAGGCAGAGGGGGACGGAGAAAGAGACCCAGTACTTC
TRBV20-1,once,TRBJ1-1,NA,CRGQGRTEAFF,TGCAGGGGGCAGGGGCGCACTGAAGCTTTCTTT
TRBV3-1/TRBV3-2,NA,TRBJ1-6,NA,CASSTQGTNSPLHF,TGTGCCAGCAGCACGCAGGGGACGAATTCACCCCTCCACTTT
TRBV12-3/TRBV12-4,NA,TRBJ1-2,NA,CASSFGFSYGYTF,TGTGCCAGCAGTTTTGGATTTTCCTATGGCTACACCTTC
TRBV11-1,NA,TRBJ2-1,TRBD2,CASRTSAHNEQFF,TGTGCCAGCAGGACTAGCGCCCACAATGAGCAGTTCTTC
TRBV28,NA,TRBJ1-4,NA,CASMGVELFF,TGTGCCAGCATGGGGGTTGAACTGTTTTTT
TRBV19,NA,TRBJ1-5,NA,CASSIGRLQGQPQHF,TGTGCCAGTAGTATAGGAAGGCTCCAGGGTCAGCCCCAGCATTTT
TRBV15,few,TRBJ2-7,TRBD2,CATSLAGGNYEQYF,TGTGCCACCAGCTTAGCGGGAGGCAACTACGAGCAGTACTTC
TRBV11-2,NA,TRBJ1-2,TRBD1,CASSSGGYGYTF,TGTGCCAGCAGCTCAGGGGGCTATGGCTACACCTTC
TRBV5-5,once,TRBJ2-5,NA,CASSLDRGTRRGGETQYF,TGTGCCAGCAGCCTGGACCGTGGGACCCGCAGAGGGGGGGAGACCCAGTACTTC
TRBV12-3/TRBV12-4,NA,TRBJ2-5,NA,CASSVWETQYF,TGTGCCAGCAGTGTCTGGGAGACCCAGTACTTC
TRBV5-1,NA,TRBJ2-1,TRBD2,CASGLTSSPPNEQFF,TGCGCCAGCGGATTGACTAGCAGCCCTCCCAATGAGCAGTTCTTC
TRBV27,NA,TRBJ1-5,NA,CASSPYLQGGNQPQHF,TGTGCCAGCAGTCCTTATCTACAGGGCGGCAATCAGCCCCAGCATTTT
TRBV5-1,NA,TRBJ2-3,TRBD1,CASSPGQPSTDTQYF,TGCGCCAGCAGCCCGGGACAGCCCTCCACAGATACGCAGTATTTT
TRBV28,NA,TRBJ2-5,NA,CASSLKLTGTQYF,TGTGCCAGCAGTCTTAAACTTACAGGGACCCAGTACTTC
TRBV7-9,NA,TRBJ2-7,TRBD2,CASSPGREGPLEQYF,TGTGCCAGCAGCCCCGGTAGGGAGGGCCCTCTAGAGCAGTACTTC
TRBV5-1,NA,TRBJ1-3,NA,CASSTPEGNTIYF,TGCGCCAGCAGCACTCCGGAGGGTAACACCATATATTTT
TRBV6-6,NA,TRBJ2-1,NA,CASSGSYNEQFF,TGTGCCAGCAGTGGCTCCTACAATGAGCAGTTCTTC
TRBV9,NA,TRBJ2-1,NA,CASSVFTGRSYNEQFF,TGTGCCAGCAGCGTCTTTACAGGGCGTTCCTACAATGAGCAGTTCTTC
TRBV24-1,NA,TRBJ2-1,NA,CATKASGLYNEQFF,TGTGCCACCAAGGCCAGCGGCCTTTACAATGAGCAGTTCTTC
TRBV5-1,NA,TRBJ1-2,TRBD1,CASSPRTGVGGYTF,TGCGCCAGCAGCCCAAGAACAGGGGTCGGTGGCTACACCTTC
TRBV28,NA,TRBJ2-5,TRBD2,CASSFMGEGRTETQYF,TGTGCCAGCAGTTTCATGGGGGAGGGCCGGACGGAGACCCAGTACTTC
TRBV9,NA,TRBJ2-7,NA,CASSVSFNSYEQYF,TGTGCCAGCAGCGTTAGCTTTAACTCCTACGAGCAGTACTTC
TRBV6-1,NA,TRBJ2-1,NA,CASSEASGSYNEQFF,TGTGCCAGCAGTGAAGCTAGCGGCTCCTACAATGAGCAGTTCTTC
TRBV5-1,NA,TRBJ2-2,TRBD2,CASSLSGRIYTGELFF,TGCGCCAGCAGCTTAAGCGGGAGGATCTACACCGGGGAGCTGTTTTTT
TRBV7-9,NA,TRBJ1-3,NA,CASSADSFSGNTIYF,TGTGCCAGCAGCGCGGACAGCTTCTCTGGAAACACCATATATTTT